This T cell receptor beta chain derives from a study of blood T cells in healthy people across ages. General observations from the study: Researchers report that TCR beta diversity correlated strongly with naive T cell percentage. In the absence of known donor CMV status, changes in expanded clonotypes were possibly confounded.

A sample-barcoded 5' primer and a J-beta primer mix were used in a second PCR of roughly 7 to 11 cycles. In TCRdb, the 5' RACE reads were re-called with MiXCR into one record per CDR3 protein. This sample carries around 1.7 million distinct CDR3 sequences, over 25% of them seen once, and the ten largest clones take 7.7%. The CDR3 is 11 residues long. CDR1 is DFQATT, CDR2 SNEGSKA, per germline (reference sequence). This clonotype was detected many times. The antigen is undetermined. A read error is possible here, since a much larger clone lies one base away. Sequenced sample: blood. The clonotype originates from a woman younger than 45 in good health. The rearrangement links TRBV20-1 to TRBJ2-5; TRBD1 might be the D (6 bases). The CDR3 DNA reads as TGCAGGGCGTGGGACATAGAGACCCAGTACTTC. Protein sequence: CRAWDIETQYF.